This T cell receptor (beta chain) emerged from a study of blood T cell repertoires in COVID-19 (dated by TCRdb to 2018 to 2020). Broadly, across the study: Samples from collaborators originated in the United States, Italy and Spain and spanned both the acute and convalescent phases of COVID-19. The prospective study material was composed of cDNA or gDNA derived from T cells, B-cell-depleted T cells, or PBMCs. Subjects who had been exposed to COVID-19, were actively infected with it, or had recovered from it provided the deeply sampled blood TCRbeta repertoires that made up the dataset. The repertoires were made available in a free public database intended to serve as a resource for research on the immune response to SARS-CoV-2. The samples were drawn from two sources: the first 160 participants of the ongoing ImmuneRACE study, and over 950 subjects contributed by 6 global collaborators. Sample metadata almost always included a de-identified subject ID, COVID-19 status, age in years and sex. HLA class I and class II types, where available, came from metadata supplied by the sample provider rather than from assay-based typing.

V has 4 bases trimmed and J has 2 bases trimmed; junction bases matching no gene number 7. There are 15 amino acids in the CDR3, from cysteine to phenylalanine inclusive. This entry keeps only the CDR3 DNA: 45 bases, framed from base 1. The germline V gene encodes CDR1 SGHTA and CDR2 FQGNSA. TCRbeta CDR3 regions were amplified from genomic DNA by means of the immunoSEQ Assay, a bias-controlled multiplex PCR. Processing in the source paper ran as follows. The number of nucleated cells in each sample was estimated by amplification of reference gene primers within the assay. Sequence reads were collapsed and filtered to measure the absolute abundance of every unique TCRbeta CDR3 rearrangement. Productive Simpson clonality was computed per sample as the square root of Simpson's diversity index over productive rearrangements. What TCRdb holds here is the immuneACCESS table cut down to in-frame rearrangements. Part of the clones is not present; checked against another copy, under half of the missing clones reflect an unresolved V gene, and the others are unexplained. The D gene and trimming were derived from the DNA, and the V and J assignments and clone size from that table. This sample gives around 50,000 clones in total; around 87% of them show up just once. The leading ten clones occupy around a fifth of the sample.

At one collaborating source in Seattle, patients were enrolled during active infection and were followed longitudinally through the course of disease. Whole blood was collected in K2EDTA tubes by collaborating institutions according to the institutions' own protocols. Collaborator samples were shipped for TCRbeta analysis as frozen whole blood, isolated PBMCs, or DNA extracted from either sample type. Study-wide conclusions, independent of this receptor: How much clinical and demographic metadata was included differed by source and by participant, and the metadata was provided uncurated.

This clone has more than one count but fewer than ten. Its antigen is not yet known. Base qualities are missing; no much larger clone stands one base away. Sample: peripheral blood. This TCR came from a woman older than 75 with COVID-19, enrolled during active disease. The rearranged chain carries TRBV7-2 and TRBJ2-5, and 7 junctional nucleotides match TRBD2. CDR3 reads: CASSSGGGLQETQYF. The DNA sequence reads TGTGCCAGCAGCTCCGGGGGAGGGTTGCAAGAGACCCAGTACTTC.